Following are 32 T cell receptor beta chains from one sample sequenced in a study of T cells in Graves' hyperthyroidism and ophthalmopathy. Regions amplified from RNA transcripts were the TCR beta CDR3 regions. During a first-round RT-PCR of the TCR CDR3, the HTBI primer set was used. TCRdb itself ran the multiplex PCR reads through MiXCR, one entry per CDR3 protein. Found here are 250,000 or so distinct CDR3 sequences, less than 15% of them singletons; the top ten hold about 14%. Input material: blood. The source is a woman aged 40 to 50 with Graves' hyperthyroidism that later progressed to Graves' ophthalmopathy.

This clonotype was detected a few times. A much larger clone differs by one base, so this may be a read error. V is TRBV30 and J is TRBJ1-5; TRBD1 aligns across 8 bases. The J segment lost 4 bases and the V segment lost 4 bases, leaving 3 bases of the junction unmatched. The CDR3 is 13 residues long. The germline V gene encodes CDR1 GTSNPN and CDR2 SVGIG (reference sequence). CDR3 in amino acids: CAWNRGSNQPQHF. The CDR3 bases are TGTGCCTGGAACAGGGGGTCGAATCAGCCCCAGCATTTT.

V is TRBV27 and J is TRBJ1-2; D is ambiguous. Germline assignment: CDR1 MNHEY and CDR2 SMNVEV (reference sequence). CDR3 size: 19 residues. Trimming stripped 0 bases from V and 4 bases from J, with 24 bases between. The CDR3 DNA sequence: TGTGCCAGCAGTTTATCGCATGCGAACCCCCCGGGGATATTCTATGGCTACACCTTC. Translated: CASSLSHANPPGIFYGYTF.

This clonotype was counted ten times or more. This chain uses TRBV10-3 with TRBJ1-5; the match to TRBD1 covers 7 bases. The length of the CDR3 is 14 residues. Losses at the gene ends were 4 bases for V and 4 bases for J; bases not matched to a gene: 4. Germline-derived CDR1 and CDR2 are ENHRY and SYGVKD. The CDR3 DNA is TGTGCCATCAGTGGGACAGGAGAAAATCAGCCCCAGCATTTT. Its protein product is CAISGTGENQPQHF.

This clonotype was seen many times. The V gene is TRBV29-1, the J gene TRBJ2-7; D remains ambiguous. Trimming took 5 bases from V and 4 from J, leaving 12 bases between them. CDR1 and CDR2 from the germline V gene are SQVTM and ANQGSEA. The CDR3 is 12 amino acids. The CDR3 DNA follows: TGCAGCGTTATATCGCAGCTGTACGAGCAGTACTTC. Translating it yields CSVISQLYEQYF.

This clonotype has ten or more counts. The rearrangement uses TRBV7-9 and TRBJ2-1, with D hard to call. CDR3 size: 16 residues. The V gene lost 0 bases and the J gene lost 1 base, with 10 bases spanning the gap. Germline loops: CDR1 SEHNR, CDR2 FQNEAQ (reference sequence). CDR3 amino acids: CASSLASDLSYNEQFF. CDR3 nucleotides: TGTGCCAGCAGCTTAGCTTCAGACTTGTCCTACAATGAGCAGTTCTTC.

J is TRBJ1-5 and V is TRBV15, with D hard to call. V shed 11 bases and J shed 2 bases, with 19 bases lying between them. The germline V gene encodes CDR1 LNHNV and CDR2 YYDKDF (reference sequence). The CDR3 covers 15 residues. The CDR3 sequence is CAPKRLGSCNQPQHF. The DNA for the CDR3 is TGTGCCCCTAAACGGCTGGGCAGTTGCAATCAGCCCCAGCATTTT.

This clonotype showed up many times. The rearrangement joins TRBV2 to TRBJ2-2; 10 bases are a match to TRBD2. Looked up from germline, CDR1 is SNHLY and CDR2 is FYNNEI. There are 15 residues in the CDR3. V trimming: 6 bases; J trimming: 1 base; junction bases outside the gene matches: 2. The CDR3 coding sequence is TGTGCCAGCAGAAGGACTAGCGGGAACACCGGGGAGCTGTTTTTT. Its translation is CASRRTSGNTGELFF. Supplemented by reference TRBV2 and TRBJ2-2, the full variable domain reads EPEVTQTPSHQVTQMGQEVILRCVPISNHLYFYWYRQILGQKVEFLVSFYNNEISEKSEIFDDQFSVERPDGSNFTLKIRSTKLEDSAMYFCASRRTSGNTGELFFGEGSRLTVL.

This clonotype was counted ten times or more. The chain links TRBV27 to TRBJ2-6; weak D call: TRBD1 (6 bases). Germline CDR1 and CDR2: MNHEY and SMNVEV (reference sequence). V was clipped by 5 bases and J by 0 bases, with 14 bases between them. CDR3 length equals 17 residues. CDR3 amino acids: CASSPRDISSGANVLTF. The CDR3 DNA sequence: TGTGCCAGCAGTCCTCGGGACATAAGCTCTGGGGCCAACGTCCTGACTTTC.

The sample holds many counts of this clonotype. The chain has TRBV10-3 and TRBJ1-4; no clear D gene. Looked up from germline, CDR1 is ENHRY and CDR2 is SYGVKD. The CDR3 spans 15 residues. V was clipped by 4 bases and J by 8 bases, with 17 bases between them. The CDR3 DNA follows: TGTGCCATCAGTGGAGTTCGGGGAGTCAAAGAAAAACTGTTTTTT. As protein: CAISGVRGVKEKLFF.

The chain recombines TRBV28 with TRBJ2-7; 11 bases align to TRBD2. V lost 5 bases to trimming and J lost 6 bases; unmatched junction nucleotides: 9. CDR1 is MDHEN, CDR2 SYDVKM, per germline. The CDR3 is 15 amino acids. CDR3 in amino acids: CASSRGDSGRGEQYF. The CDR3 bases are TGTGCCAGCAGTCGGGGGGATAGCGGGAGGGGCGAGCAGTACTTC.

This clonotype was recorded many times. The V gene is TRBV28, the J gene TRBJ2-2, with TRBD1 matching 8 bases. Looked up from germline, CDR1 is MDHEN and CDR2 is SYDVKM. V gave up 5 bases and J gave up 3 bases; unmatched junction bases: 2. The CDR3 consists of 14 residues. This chain's CDR3 is CASSRTGYTGELFF. CDR3 nucleotides: TGTGCCAGCAGTCGGACAGGGTACACCGGGGAGCTGTTTTTT.

This clonotype appeared a few times. The genes are TRBV19 and TRBJ1-4; 7 positions agree with TRBD1. Trimming at V came to 4 bases and at J to 2 bases, leaving 16 bases not matched to a gene. The CDR3 is made up of 19 amino acids. From germline, CDR1 is LNHDA and CDR2 SQIVND (reference sequence). CDR3 in amino acids: CASSKPRGQIGRTNEKLFF. CDR3 bases: TGTGCCAGTAGTAAACCCCGGGGACAGATCGGGAGGACTAATGAAAAACTGTTTTTT.

Ten or more counts support this clonotype. J is TRBJ2-1 and V is TRBV20-1, with D possibly TRBD2 on 6 matching bases. The CDR3 runs 13 residues. CDR1 and CDR2 (germline): DFQATT, SNEGSKA (reference sequence). V shed 0 bases and J shed 5 bases, with 8 bases lying between them. The CDR3 sequence is CSARDGEDNEQFF. In DNA, the CDR3 is TGCAGTGCTAGAGATGGGGAGGACAATGAGCAGTTCTTC.

The V and J genes are TRBV5-1 and TRBJ2-2, with TRBD2 as a possible D gene (7 bases). The CDR3 consists of 15 residues. Looked up from germline, CDR1 is SGHRS and CDR2 is YFSETQ. V was trimmed by 7 bases and J by 2 bases, leaving 15 bases between them. The CDR3 loop reads CASQAGAPNTGELFF. The CDR3 nucleotides are TGCGCCAGCCAGGCGGGGGCCCCCAACACCGGGGAGCTGTTTTTT.

This clonotype was counted ten times or more. This chain connects TRBV28 to TRBJ2-3; TRBD2 matches at 8 bases. The length of the CDR3 is 15 residues. Trimming took 5 bases from V and 5 from J; bases not matched to a gene: 9. Per the germline V gene, CDR1 is MDHEN and CDR2 is SYDVKM. The CDR3 here is CASSITAGAVDTQYF. CDR3 nucleotides: TGTGCCAGCAGTATCACAGCGGGAGCGGTAGATACGCAGTATTTT.

This clonotype was picked up many times. The chain uses TRBV7-8 and TRBJ2-1, with D possibly matching TRBD2 (6 bases). This CDR3 contains 14 residues. Trimming left V 0 bases short and J 8 bases short, with 11 bases between. CDR1 SGHVS and CDR2 FQNEAQ come from the germline V gene. The CDR3 protein is CASSLAVPSDEQFF. The CDR3 coding sequence is TGTGCCAGCAGCTTAGCGGTGCCTAGCGATGAGCAGTTCTTC.

This clonotype was recorded at least ten times. The V gene is TRBV5-1, the J gene TRBJ2-3; D perhaps matches TRBD2 (5 bases). Per germline, CDR1 SGHRS and CDR2 YFSETQ. The CDR3 totals 14 residues. V shed 5 bases and J shed 2 bases, with 12 bases lying between them. This chain's CDR3 is CASRLLEVTDTQYF. CDR3 bases: TGCGCCAGCAGGTTACTAGAAGTCACAGATACGCAGTATTTT.

This clonotype was detected many times. The genes are TRBV20-1 and TRBJ2-7; D is unclear. Per the germline V gene, CDR1 is DFQATT and CDR2 is SNEGSKA (reference sequence). This CDR3 has 12 amino acids. V was cut by 0 bases and J by 3 bases, with 6 bases left in between. In nucleotides, the CDR3 is TGCAGTGCTAGAGATCAATTCTACGAGCAGTACTTC. This translates into CSARDQFYEQYF.

This clonotype has a count of ten or more. The chain uses TRBV3-1 and TRBJ1-1; no definite D call. The CDR3 consists of 16 residues. V lost 0 bases and J lost 1, with 12 bases in between. Germline values: CDR1 LGHDT, CDR2 YNNKEL (reference sequence). CDR3 loop: CASSQDLALRNTEAFF. The CDR3 nucleotides read TGTGCCAGCAGCCAAGATCTCGCCCTACGGAACACTGAAGCTTTCTTT.

The gene calls are TRBV28 and TRBJ2-5, with D maybe TRBD1 (6 bases). The germline V gene encodes CDR1 MDHEN and CDR2 SYDVKM. CDR3 length: 16 residues. Between the trimmed V and J ends, which lost 1 base and 3 bases, there was a span of 15 bases. CDR3 residues: CASSLFIQGKEETQYF. The CDR3 coding sequence is TGTGCCAGCAGTTTATTTATCCAGGGGAAGGAAGAGACCCAGTACTTC.

This clonotype appeared many times. J is TRBJ1-1 and V is TRBV6-1; 8 bases match TRBD1. Germline V CDR1 and CDR2: MNHNS, SASEGT. CDR3 length equals 15 residues. Trimming removed 6 bases from V and 10 bases from J; junction bases left unmatched: 16. The CDR3 region is CASRAWPGGSEVAFF. The CDR3 DNA sequence: TGTGCCAGCAGGGCCTGGCCAGGGGGCTCGGAGGTAGCTTTCTTT.

In its sample, this clonotype was seen many times. The V and J genes are TRBV6-1 and TRBJ2-1; 9 bases fit TRBD1. The ends lost 7 bases at V and 9 bases at J; junction bases unmatched: 13. Per the germline V gene, CDR1 is MNHNS and CDR2 is SASEGT. CDR3 length: 15 amino acids. The CDR3 DNA reads as TGTGCCAGCAATTCTGGGACAGGGTCTTTTAGTGAGCAGTTCTTC. It yields the protein CASNSGTGSFSEQFF.

This clonotype was counted many times. The gene calls are TRBV7-9 and TRBJ1-1, with a possible D match to TRBD1 (5 bases). The CDR3 runs 15 residues. From germline, CDR1 is SEHNR and CDR2 FQNEAQ (reference sequence). V lost 5 bases and J lost 1, with 14 bases in between. The DNA of the CDR3 is TGTGCCAGCAGCCTACCGAACAGGTCGAACACTGAAGCTTTCTTT. It specifies CASSLPNRSNTEAFF.

This clonotype occurred many times. This rearrangement joins TRBV27 to TRBJ2-7; TRBD1 matches at 7 bases. Germline V lookup: CDR1 MNHEY, CDR2 SMNVEV (reference sequence). The length of the CDR3 is 15 residues. V was clipped by 8 bases and J by 0 bases; unmatched bases: 10. In DNA form, the CDR3 reads TGTGCCAGCGGGGAATTACAGGGGAGCTCCTACGAGCAGTACTTC. Amino acid sequence: CASGELQGSSYEQYF.

This clonotype was observed many times. The chain has TRBV28 and TRBJ1-1, with D possibly TRBD1 on 5 matching bases. The CDR3 contains 12 residues. The germline V gene has CDR1 MDHEN and CDR2 SYDVKM. Trimming took 5 bases from V and 4 from J, leaving 8 bases between them. This chain's CDR3 is CASSIRVTEAFF. The CDR3 nucleotides read TGTGCCAGCAGTATCAGGGTCACTGAAGCTTTCTTT.

This clonotype was seen more than once but under ten times. The rearrangement uses TRBV10-1 and TRBJ2-3; weak D call: TRBD1 (5 bases). The germline V and J ends were trimmed by 4 bases and 6 bases, with 20 bases remaining between them. The CDR3 sequence is 16 residues long. From germline, CDR1 is WNHNN and CDR2 SYGVQD (reference sequence). The CDR3 DNA is TGCGCCAGCAGTGTGCAGGGCCATGGAGAGTTTGATACGCAGTATTTT. Translation: CASSVQGHGEFDTQYF.

The J gene is TRBJ2-1, the V gene TRBV29-1; unclear D gene. The V and J ends lost 4 bases and 6 bases respectively, with 7 bases between them. CDR1 is SQVTM and CDR2 is ANQGSEA in the germline V gene. The CDR3 is 11 residues long. DNA for the CDR3: TGCAGCGTTGGTAACGGCAATGAGCAGTTCTTC. Translated, it gives CSVGNGNEQFF.

This clonotype was counted only a few times. This chain links TRBV20-1 with TRBJ1-5; 7 nucleotides align to TRBD1. CDR3 length: 17 residues. Trimming cost V 3 bases and J 2 bases; bases outside gene matches: 13. Germline CDR1 and CDR2: DFQATT and SNEGSKA (reference sequence). CDR3 sequence reads: CSASPGAGGFGNQPQHF. The DNA for the CDR3 is TGCAGTGCTAGCCCCGGGGCAGGGGGGTTTGGCAATCAGCCCCAGCATTTT.

Worth noting for this clonotype: A much larger clone differs by one base, so this may be a read error. CDR3 nucleotides: TGCAGCGTTCGCTGGGGTAAGGTGAACACTGAAGCTTTCTTT. It specifies CSVRWGKVNTEAFF. The V gene is TRBV29-1, the J gene TRBJ1-1; D gene uncertain. The CDR3 is 14 residues long. V lost 5 bases and J 0 bases, leaving 13 bases between the germline ends. Germline V lookup: CDR1 SQVTM, CDR2 ANQGSEA.

In this sample, this clonotype turned up many times. V is TRBV7-8 and J is TRBJ2-7, with D perhaps TRBD1 or TRBD2 (5 bases each). Trimming removed 1 base from V and 0 bases from J, with 7 bases in between. CDR3 length: 14 amino acids. Germline V lookup: CDR1 SGHVS, CDR2 FQNEAQ. As DNA, the CDR3 is TGTGCCAGCAGCTTAGGAGGGGACTCCTACGAGCAGTACTTC. Its protein is CASSLGGDSYEQYF.

This clonotype was counted many times. V and J are TRBV18 and TRBJ1-4; D not certain. CDR1 and CDR2 (germline): KGHSH, LQKENI. The CDR3 consists of 12 residues. V lost 4 bases and J lost 4, with 4 bases in between. Here the CDR3 DNA reads TGTGCCAGCTCACGGGATAATGAAAAACTGTTTTTT. Translation gives CASSRDNEKLFF.

This clonotype was observed many times. The chain links TRBV11-2 to TRBJ2-5; D remains unclear. CDR1 is SGHAT, CDR2 FQNNGV, per germline. The ends were cut back, 3 bases at V and 5 bases at J, with 19 bases in the middle. The CDR3 totals 16 residues. The CDR3 is CASSLSPNKARETQYF. The CDR3 DNA is TGTGCCAGCAGCTTGAGTCCCAATAAGGCCCGGGAGACCCAGTACTTC.